These T cell receptor beta chains were read from a single sample in a study of response to subunit inactivated influenza vaccine. One entry per CDR3 protein, called by TCRdb with MiXCR from the RT-PCR reads. The sample holds fewer than 350,000 distinct CDR3 sequences, roughly a fifth seen once. Here the sequenced sample was PBMCs from blood, taken 21 months after vaccination. These receptors were taken from a man aged 50 to 69 who received an inactivated influenza vaccine. Both conserved end residues are part of each CDR3. D genes are given only for firm matches. Expanded clones get a size class; other rows say once, few or many, or leave the size out.

v_call	clone_size	j_call	d_call	cdr3_nt	cdr3_aa
TRBV3-1	-	TRBJ1-2	-	TGTGCCAGCAGCCAAAGGGCAGTTAACTATGGCTACACCTTC	CASSQRAVNYGYTF
TRBV12-3/TRBV12-4	-	TRBJ1-5	TRBD1	TGTGCCAGCAACCCGGGACAGGGCGGACAGCCCCAGCATTTT	CASNPGQGGQPQHF
TRBV28	-	TRBJ2-7	-	TGTGCCAGCAGTTTCTGGACAGATCCCTACGAGCAGTACTTC	CASSFWTDPYEQYF
TRBV12-3/TRBV12-4	few	TRBJ1-1	TRBD1	TGTGCCAGCAGTTCCCGACAGGGCTCTGAAGCTTTCTTT	CASSSRQGSEAFF
TRBV2	few	TRBJ1-5	-	TGTGCCAGCACCGACCCGGGGCTCGGTCAGCCCCAGCATTTT	CASTDPGLGQPQHF
TRBV12-3/TRBV12-4	few	TRBJ2-1	TRBD2	TGTGCCAGCAGTTTGGGTAGCGGGAGTGTTGAGCAGTTCTTC	CASSLGSGSVEQFF
TRBV20-1	-	TRBJ1-5	-	TGCAGTGCTAGACCACACAGGGACTATCAGCCCCAGCATTTT	CSARPHRDYQPQHF
TRBV12-3/TRBV12-4	few	TRBJ2-5	-	TGTGCCAGCATCTTCCTTTTCCCAGCGGTTCAAGAGACCCAGTACTTC	CASIFLFPAVQETQYF
TRBV20-1	few	TRBJ2-1	TRBD2	TGCAGTGCTCCATGGACTAGCGCAAACAATGAGCAGTTCTTC	CSAPWTSANNEQFF
TRBV7-9	-	TRBJ1-3	-	TGTGCCAGCAGCATCAGACGCTCTGGAAACACCATATATTTT	CASSIRRSGNTIYF
TRBV30	-	TRBJ2-7	-	TGTGCCTGGAGCACCTACGAGCAGTACTTC	CAWSTYEQYF
TRBV29-1	few	TRBJ1-2	-	TGCAGCGTTGAAGAACCACAGGGTTCCGGTAACTATGGCTACACCTTC	CSVEEPQGSGNYGYTF
TRBV29-1	few	TRBJ2-1	TRBD2	TGCAGCGTTGAAGATACGAGCGGGAGAGCTGAGCAGTTCTTC	CSVEDTSGRAEQFF
TRBV12-3/TRBV12-4	few	TRBJ1-1	-	TGTGCCAGCAGTTTTGGTGCGGGGGGTGAGGCTTTCTTT	CASSFGAGGEAFF
TRBV19	few	TRBJ1-1	-	TGTGCCAGTAGTCCCGGTTATAGGCGGCGGGAAGCTTTCTTT	CASSPGYRRREAFF
TRBV18	-	TRBJ2-5	-	TGTGCCAGCTCACCGTCGTGGGGGGACCGGACCCAGTACTTC	CASSPSWGDRTQYF
TRBV12-3/TRBV12-4	-	TRBJ1-5	TRBD1	TGTGCCAGCAGTTTAGTAGGGACAGGGGGTAATCAGCCCCAGCATTTT	CASSLVGTGGNQPQHF
TRBV11-2	few	TRBJ2-1	TRBD2	TGTGCCAGCAGCTTTCCATTAGCGGGGGGGCCAGAGCAGTTCTTC	CASSFPLAGGPEQFF
TRBV7-8	many	TRBJ1-2	-	TGTGCCAGCAGCTCACAAGGAGGGTTCGGTTACGGCTACACCTTC	CASSSQGGFGYGYTF
TRBV6-2/TRBV6-3	-	TRBJ2-1	-	TGTGCCAGCAGTTCGCATCTAGGACGATCTGGGAATGAGCAGTTCTTC	CASSSHLGRSGNEQFF
TRBV10-3	-	TRBJ1-5	-	TGTGCCATCAGCCTCACGGACGGAAATCAGCCCCAGCATTTT	CAISLTDGNQPQHF
TRBV14	-	TRBJ1-1	-	TGTGCCAGCAGCCAAGACGCACAGCTGAACACTGAAGCTTTCTTT	CASSQDAQLNTEAFF
TRBV5-1	-	TRBJ2-5	-	TGCGCCAGCAACCACCCGGCAGCCGAAGAGACCCAGTACTTC	CASNHPAAEETQYF
TRBV12-3/TRBV12-4	-	TRBJ2-1	-	TGTGCCAGCAGTTTCGGTATAGGCAGCAATGAGCAGTTCTTC	CASSFGIGSNEQFF
TRBV30	many	TRBJ1-5	TRBD1	TGTGCCTGGGACAGGGCCTATAGCAATCAGCCCCAGCATTTT	CAWDRAYSNQPQHF
TRBV28	many	TRBJ1-1	-	TGTGCCAGCAGTCTGGACAAGAACACTGAAGCTTTCTTT	CASSLDKNTEAFF
TRBV6-2/TRBV6-3	many	TRBJ1-5	-	TGTGCCAGCACCTACTCCATATCTAGCAATCAGCCCCAGCATTTT	CASTYSISSNQPQHF
TRBV6-1	-	TRBJ2-7	TRBD1	TGTGCCAGCACCCAGGGGGACACCTACGAGCAGTACTTC	CASTQGDTYEQYF
TRBV6-1	few	TRBJ1-2	TRBD1	TGTGCCAGCAGCCGCCGACAGGGAGAAGGCTACACCTTC	CASSRRQGEGYTF
TRBV15	few	TRBJ2-7	-	TGTGCCACCAGCAGAGATGAGAATTTAAACTACGAGCAGTACTTC	CATSRDENLNYEQYF
TRBV5-1	-	TRBJ2-2	-	TGCGCCAGCAGGAAGACCGGGACTTTCACCGGGGAGCTGTTTTTT	CASRKTGTFTGELFF
TRBV5-5	-	TRBJ2-6	TRBD1	TGTGCCAGCATAAAGGGGGCGCCTGGGGCCAACGTCCTGACTTTC	CASIKGAPGANVLTF
TRBV20-1	few	TRBJ1-1	-	TGCAGTGCTAGTAACGAGAACACTGAAGCTTTCTTT	CSASNENTEAFF
TRBV5-1	many	TRBJ1-1	-	TGCGCCAGCAGCTTGGCCCAGGGGATGAACACTGAAGCTTTCTTT	CASSLAQGMNTEAFF
TRBV30	-	TRBJ1-2	TRBD1	TGTGCCTGGAGTTGGACAGGGGGGTATGGCTACACCTTC	CAWSWTGGYGYTF
TRBV2	few	TRBJ1-5	-	TGTGCCAGCAGTGACCTGGGGGCCATTCTGGGTCAGCCCCAGCATTTT	CASSDLGAILGQPQHF
TRBV10-3	-	TRBJ1-2	TRBD1	TGTGCCATCAGTGACTGGACAGGAAATGGCTACACCTTC	CAISDWTGNGYTF
TRBV10-3	-	TRBJ1-6	TRBD1	TGTGCCATCAGTGAGGGGCAGGGGGATAATTCACCCCTCCACTTT	CAISEGQGDNSPLHF
TRBV6-1	few	TRBJ2-7	-	TGTGCCGCATCGGTTGCAGGATCGACCTACGAGCAGTACTTC	CAASVAGSTYEQYF
TRBV7-2	few	TRBJ2-7	-	TGTGCCAGCAGCTTCTCTGGGCTAGCAGAATACGAGCAGTACTTC	CASSFSGLAEYEQYF
TRBV27	few	TRBJ1-1	-	TGTGCCAGCAGTCCCCTGGGCCAGAGCGCTTTCTTT	CASSPLGQSAFF
TRBV12-3/TRBV12-4	many	TRBJ2-3	-	TGTGCCAGCAGTCCGGTATGGGCAGATACGCAGTATTTT	CASSPVWADTQYF
TRBV28	-	TRBJ2-5	-	TGTGCCAGCAGCTCCGGGACCTACCAAGAGACCCAGTACTTC	CASSSGTYQETQYF
TRBV2	few	TRBJ1-5	-	TGTGCCAGCAGGGAATCCTTTTATAGCAATCAGCCCCAGCATTTT	CASRESFYSNQPQHF
TRBV6-1	-	TRBJ2-7	-	TGTGCCAGCAGATCAGCAGCCTACGAGCAGTACTTC	CASRSAAYEQYF
TRBV19	few	TRBJ1-5	-	TGTGCCAGCAGAGGAGGGAGGGACAATCAGCCCCAGCATTTT	CASRGGRDNQPQHF
TRBV7-9	few	TRBJ1-1	-	TGTGCCAGCAGCCCCGGGGGGGGCGGGAGCACTGAAGCTTTCTTT	CASSPGGGGSTEAFF
TRBV18	many	TRBJ2-5	-	TGTGCCAGCTCACCGATCCGGGAGACCCAGTACTTC	CASSPIRETQYF
TRBV24-1	few	TRBJ1-5	-	TGTGCCACCAGTCACGGGGCTGGCAATCAGCCCCAGCATTTT	CATSHGAGNQPQHF
TRBV6-2/TRBV6-3	-	TRBJ2-7	-	TGTGCCAGCAGTTATGGCGGGATCTACGAGCAGTACTTC	CASSYGGIYEQYF
TRBV4-3	many	TRBJ1-6	TRBD1	TGCGCCAGCAGCCAAGCCCCACAGGGGATCCATTCACCCCTCCACTTT	CASSQAPQGIHSPLHF
TRBV29-1	-	TRBJ2-7	-	TGCAGCGTTGTACGGGATTACGAGCAGTACTTC	CSVVRDYEQYF
TRBV14	few	TRBJ2-5	TRBD2	TGTGCCAGCAGCCAATCTGGACTAGCGGGGCGCTTTAGGGAGACCCAGTACTTC	CASSQSGLAGRFRETQYF
TRBV11-2	-	TRBJ1-1	-	TGTGCCAGCAGCTTAGGGTGGGGTGAAGCTTTCTTT	CASSLGWGEAFF
TRBV12-3/TRBV12-4	-	TRBJ1-1	-	TGTGCCAGCAGTAAGGTAGGAGAGAACACTGAAGCTTTCTTT	CASSKVGENTEAFF
TRBV6-4	-	TRBJ1-1	-	TGTGCCAGCAGTGGCTGCAGGGATTACGTACTACTGAACACTGAAGCTTTCTTT	CASSGCRDYVLLNTEAFF
TRBV20-1	-	TRBJ2-4	TRBD2	TGCAGTGCAACCGGGACTACTAAAAACATTCAGTACTTC	CSATGTTKNIQYF
TRBV19	few	TRBJ1-5	-	TGTGCCAGTAGTAATGGACAGACTTATCAGCCCCAGCATTTT	CASSNGQTYQPQHF